Listed below are T cell receptor beta chains from one sample, sequenced in a study of shared clonotypes between healthy human individuals. The assay was immunoSEQ multiplex PCR, and TCRdb's table has in-frame clones only and misses some. The sample comprises 2,100,000 or so clones, approximately 96% of which are singletons, and around 0.13% rests with the top ten. The sequencing sample was made of naive CD4+ T cells sorted from blood. The receptors were sampled from a man aged 18 to 29 in good health. Each CDR3 is given with its conserved first and last residue. The order of the fields is D gene, clone size, V gene, J gene, CDR3 DNA, CDR3 protein. The D gene is left open where the match is weak. The size field is filled for only some rows; it gives once, few, many or a size class.

d_gene: NA; abundance: NA; v_gene: TRBV5-1; j_gene: TRBJ1-4; CDR3nt: TGCGCCAGCAGCCCGACCTATGGTGGGGAAAAACTGTTTTTT; CDR3aa: CASSPTYGGEKLFF
d_gene: TRBD2; abundance: NA; v_gene: TRBV28; j_gene: TRBJ2-7; CDR3nt: TGTGCCAGCAGTCTCCTGGGGGGAGGGCTAGCGGGATCTTACTACGAGCAGTACTTC; CDR3aa: CASSLLGGGLAGSYYEQYF
d_gene: NA; abundance: NA; v_gene: TRBV9; j_gene: TRBJ2-6; CDR3nt: TGTGCCAGCAGTCCCTCTGGGGCCAACGTCCTGACTTTC; CDR3aa: CASSPSGANVLTF
d_gene: TRBD2; abundance: NA; v_gene: TRBV7-9; j_gene: TRBJ2-7; CDR3nt: TGTGCCAGCAGCTTGAGCGGGGGGGTAACCTACGAGCAGTACTTC; CDR3aa: CASSLSGGVTYEQYF
d_gene: NA; abundance: NA; v_gene: TRBV7-2; j_gene: TRBJ1-2; CDR3nt: TGTGCCAGCAGCCCGACCCGACAAAGTAGCTACACCTTC; CDR3aa: CASSPTRQSSYTF
d_gene: NA; abundance: NA; v_gene: TRBV5-1; j_gene: TRBJ1-6; CDR3nt: TGCGCCAGCAGCTTGGCCTATCAGGGGAGCTCCTATAATTCACCCCTCCACTTT; CDR3aa: CASSLAYQGSSYNSPLHF
d_gene: NA; abundance: few; v_gene: TRBV7-2; j_gene: TRBJ1-5; CDR3nt: TGTGCCAGCAGCATCTTACGAGATCAGCCCCAGCATTTT; CDR3aa: CASSILRDQPQHF
d_gene: TRBD2; abundance: NA; v_gene: TRBV9; j_gene: TRBJ2-2; CDR3nt: TGTGCCAGCAGCGTAGGACTAGCGGGAGGCTCCGGGGAGCTGTTTTTT; CDR3aa: CASSVGLAGGSGELFF
d_gene: TRBD1; abundance: NA; v_gene: TRBV2; j_gene: TRBJ1-4; CDR3nt: TGTGCCAGCAGTGACAGGGGGCGAGGAAAGGAAAAACTGTTTTTT; CDR3aa: CASSDRGRGKEKLFF
d_gene: NA; abundance: NA; v_gene: TRBV30; j_gene: TRBJ2-6; CDR3nt: TGTGCCTGGAAAGGGCGCGGGAACCTCTTTGGGGCCAACGTCCTGACTTTC; CDR3aa: CAWKGRGNLFGANVLTF
d_gene: NA; abundance: NA; v_gene: TRBV6-1; j_gene: TRBJ1-2; CDR3nt: TGTGCCAGCAGGCAAGCAGCGGGGAGCTATGGCTACACCTTC; CDR3aa: CASRQAAGSYGYTF
d_gene: NA; abundance: NA; v_gene: TRBV28; j_gene: TRBJ2-7; CDR3nt: TGTGCCAGCAGGCGGACAGCCGGGGAGCAGTACTTC; CDR3aa: CASRRTAGEQYF
d_gene: NA; abundance: NA; v_gene: TRBV5-1; j_gene: TRBJ1-6; CDR3nt: TGCGCCAGCAGAGTAGATACAGGGTTTGTTTCACCCCTCCACTTT; CDR3aa: CASRVDTGFVSPLHF
d_gene: NA; abundance: NA; v_gene: TRBV9; j_gene: TRBJ2-2; CDR3nt: TGTGCCAGCAGCGTAGCTACCGCCGGGGAGCTGTTTTTT; CDR3aa: CASSVATAGELFF
d_gene: TRBD1; abundance: NA; v_gene: TRBV18; j_gene: TRBJ2-4; CDR3nt: TGTGCCAGCTCATTACCGGGACAGAAAAACATTCAGTACTTC; CDR3aa: CASSLPGQKNIQYF
d_gene: NA; abundance: NA; v_gene: TRBV4-1; j_gene: TRBJ2-7; CDR3nt: TGCGCCAGCAGCCAAACCGGGACTTACTACGAGCAGTACTTC; CDR3aa: CASSQTGTYYEQYF
d_gene: TRBD1; abundance: NA; v_gene: TRBV10-1; j_gene: TRBJ2-3; CDR3nt: TGCGCCAGCAGTCCGGGACAGGGGGAATTAGATACGCAGTATTTT; CDR3aa: CASSPGQGELDTQYF
d_gene: NA; abundance: NA; v_gene: TRBV7-9; j_gene: TRBJ2-2; CDR3nt: TGTGCCAGCAGCCCGCGCGGTAACACCGGGGAGCTGTTTTTT; CDR3aa: CASSPRGNTGELFF
d_gene: TRBD1; abundance: once; v_gene: TRBV5-1; j_gene: TRBJ2-7; CDR3nt: TGCGCCAGCAGCCCAGGACAGGGGCAAACCTACGAGCAGTACTTC; CDR3aa: CASSPGQGQTYEQYF
d_gene: NA; abundance: NA; v_gene: TRBV5-8; j_gene: TRBJ2-5; CDR3nt: TGTGCCAGCAGCCAGACGGGGGAGACCCAGTACTTC; CDR3aa: CASSQTGETQYF
d_gene: NA; abundance: once; v_gene: TRBV4-1; j_gene: TRBJ2-7; CDR3nt: TGCGCCAGCAGCCGGGTAGCGGAGAGGAATTGGCCCTACGAGCAGTACTTC; CDR3aa: CASSRVAERNWPYEQYF
d_gene: TRBD1; abundance: NA; v_gene: TRBV7-9; j_gene: TRBJ1-4; CDR3nt: TGTGCCAGCAGCTCAACAGGGGGCTCTGCGGAAAAACTGTTTTTT; CDR3aa: CASSSTGGSAEKLFF
d_gene: TRBD2; abundance: NA; v_gene: TRBV7-2; j_gene: TRBJ2-2; CDR3nt: TGTGCCAGCAGCCCTAGCGGGAGGGCCAACGGGGAGCTGTTTTTT; CDR3aa: CASSPSGRANGELFF
d_gene: NA; abundance: NA; v_gene: TRBV30; j_gene: TRBJ1-1; CDR3nt: TGTGCCTGGTCCCTAGGAAAGGACACTGAAGCTTTCTTT; CDR3aa: CAWSLGKDTEAFF
d_gene: NA; abundance: NA; v_gene: TRBV9; j_gene: TRBJ1-4; CDR3nt: TGTGCCAGCAGCGTAGAGGGGCTAGGGGAAAAACTGTTTTTT; CDR3aa: CASSVEGLGEKLFF
d_gene: NA; abundance: NA; v_gene: TRBV19; j_gene: TRBJ2-1; CDR3nt: TGTGCCAGTAGTGCTTACAATGAGCAGTTCTTC; CDR3aa: CASSAYNEQFF
d_gene: NA; abundance: NA; v_gene: TRBV11-2; j_gene: TRBJ2-5; CDR3nt: TGTGCCAGCAGCTTAGATTTGGAACCAGCGGAGACCCAGTACTTC; CDR3aa: CASSLDLEPAETQYF
d_gene: TRBD2; abundance: NA; v_gene: TRBV19; j_gene: TRBJ2-4; CDR3nt: TGTGCCAGTACTGATGGAGCGGGAGGGCCGGTCATTCAGTACTTC; CDR3aa: CASTDGAGGPVIQYF
d_gene: NA; abundance: NA; v_gene: TRBV5-5; j_gene: TRBJ1-5; CDR3nt: TGTGCCAGCAGCTTGGCCTTTAGCAATCAGCCCCAGCATTTT; CDR3aa: CASSLAFSNQPQHF
d_gene: TRBD1; abundance: NA; v_gene: TRBV10-1; j_gene: TRBJ2-7; CDR3nt: TGCGCCAGCAGCAGGGACAGGGTAATAGGCGAGCAGTACTTC; CDR3aa: CASSRDRVIGEQYF
d_gene: NA; abundance: NA; v_gene: TRBV27; j_gene: TRBJ1-1; CDR3nt: TGTGCCAGCAGACTATATATGAACACTGAAGCTTTCTTT; CDR3aa: CASRLYMNTEAFF
d_gene: TRBD2; abundance: NA; v_gene: TRBV10-1; j_gene: TRBJ2-1; CDR3nt: TGCGCCAGCAGCGGGACTAGCGGGAAAGGTGAGCAGTTCTTC; CDR3aa: CASSGTSGKGEQFF
d_gene: NA; abundance: NA; v_gene: TRBV29-1; j_gene: TRBJ1-3; CDR3nt: TGCAGCGTGACCCTGGACAGCTCTGGAAACACCATATATTTT; CDR3aa: CSVTLDSSGNTIYF
d_gene: NA; abundance: NA; v_gene: TRBV19; j_gene: TRBJ1-2; CDR3nt: TGTGCCAGTAGTATCGGGGACCACTTTGCTAACTATGGCTACACCTTC; CDR3aa: CASSIGDHFANYGYTF
d_gene: TRBD1; abundance: NA; v_gene: TRBV5-4; j_gene: TRBJ1-6; CDR3nt: TGTGCCAGCAGCTTCCAGGGGGCAAGGCAGGCACCCCTCCACTTT; CDR3aa: CASSFQGARQAPLHF
d_gene: NA; abundance: few; v_gene: TRBV19; j_gene: TRBJ2-2; CDR3nt: TGTGCCAGTAGTCCCTACGGGGGGAACACCGGGGAGCTGTTTTTT; CDR3aa: CASSPYGGNTGELFF
d_gene: NA; abundance: NA; v_gene: TRBV28; j_gene: TRBJ2-7; CDR3nt: TGTGCCAGCAGTTTATCGAGGGGCGAGCAGTACTTC; CDR3aa: CASSLSRGEQYF
d_gene: NA; abundance: NA; v_gene: TRBV7-8; j_gene: TRBJ2-7; CDR3nt: TGTGCCAGCAGCCCTACCGGGTCCCCTATCTACGAGCAGTACTTC; CDR3aa: CASSPTGSPIYEQYF
d_gene: TRBD1; abundance: NA; v_gene: TRBV28; j_gene: TRBJ1-6; CDR3nt: TGTGCCAGCAGTGCCTCGGGACAGGTGGTTCCCCTCCACTTT; CDR3aa: CASSASGQVVPLHF
d_gene: TRBD2; abundance: once; v_gene: TRBV5-1; j_gene: TRBJ2-3; CDR3nt: TGCGCCAGCAGCTTGGATGTAGCGGGGGAAGCAAATACGCAGTATTTT; CDR3aa: CASSLDVAGEANTQYF
d_gene: TRBD2; abundance: NA; v_gene: TRBV5-4; j_gene: TRBJ2-5; CDR3nt: TGTGCCAGCAGCTTCGGACTAGCGGGAGGTCAAGAGACCCAGTACTTC; CDR3aa: CASSFGLAGGQETQYF
d_gene: NA; abundance: NA; v_gene: TRBV6-4; j_gene: TRBJ1-5; CDR3nt: TGTGCCAGCACCCAGAGCGGCAGAGGGGCCTATAGCAATCAGCCCCAGCATTTT; CDR3aa: CASTQSGRGAYSNQPQHF